This T cell receptor beta chain comes out of a study of early T cells in non-severe SARS-CoV-2 infection. The germline V gene has CDR1 MNHEY and CDR2 SVGEGT. Unmatched junction bases numbered 11, after V lost 7 bases and J lost 5 bases. The CDR3 is 15 amino acids. Each CDR3 protein gets one entry after TCRdb re-called the 5' RACE reads with MiXCR. Of over 60,000 distinct CDR3 sequences listed, 10% are singletons. Sequences were derived from whole blood, sampled at baseline. The receptor comes from an adult who was a healthcare worker with PCR-confirmed SARS-CoV-2 infection or an uninfected control (not recorded which). This chain connects TRBV6-2 or TRBV6-3 to TRBJ1-1; the match to TRBD1 covers 9 bases. In DNA, the CDR3 is TGTGCCAGCACCTACATGGGACAGGGTCGGACTGAAGCTTTCTTT. Encoded protein: CASTYMGQGRTEAFF.